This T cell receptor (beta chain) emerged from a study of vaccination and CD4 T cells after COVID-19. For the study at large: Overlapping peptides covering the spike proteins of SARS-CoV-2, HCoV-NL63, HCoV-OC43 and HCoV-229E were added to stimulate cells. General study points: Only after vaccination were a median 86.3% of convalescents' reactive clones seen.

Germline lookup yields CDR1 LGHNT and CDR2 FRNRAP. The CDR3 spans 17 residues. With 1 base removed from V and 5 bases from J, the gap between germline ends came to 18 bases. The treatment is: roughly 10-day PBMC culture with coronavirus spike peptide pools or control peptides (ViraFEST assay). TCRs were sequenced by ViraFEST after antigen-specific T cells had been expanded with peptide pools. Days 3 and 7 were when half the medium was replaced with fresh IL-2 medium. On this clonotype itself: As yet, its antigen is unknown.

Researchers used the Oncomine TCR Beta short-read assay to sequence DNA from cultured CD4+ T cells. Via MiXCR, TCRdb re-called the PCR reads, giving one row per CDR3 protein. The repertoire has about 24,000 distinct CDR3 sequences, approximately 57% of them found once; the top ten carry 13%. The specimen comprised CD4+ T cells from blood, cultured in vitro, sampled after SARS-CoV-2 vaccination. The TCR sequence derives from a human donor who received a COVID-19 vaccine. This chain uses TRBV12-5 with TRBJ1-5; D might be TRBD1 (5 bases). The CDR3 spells CASGLGRGTAMDQPQHF. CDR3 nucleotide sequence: TGTGCTAGTGGTTTGGGGAGAGGGACGGCGATGGATCAGCCCCAGCATTTT.